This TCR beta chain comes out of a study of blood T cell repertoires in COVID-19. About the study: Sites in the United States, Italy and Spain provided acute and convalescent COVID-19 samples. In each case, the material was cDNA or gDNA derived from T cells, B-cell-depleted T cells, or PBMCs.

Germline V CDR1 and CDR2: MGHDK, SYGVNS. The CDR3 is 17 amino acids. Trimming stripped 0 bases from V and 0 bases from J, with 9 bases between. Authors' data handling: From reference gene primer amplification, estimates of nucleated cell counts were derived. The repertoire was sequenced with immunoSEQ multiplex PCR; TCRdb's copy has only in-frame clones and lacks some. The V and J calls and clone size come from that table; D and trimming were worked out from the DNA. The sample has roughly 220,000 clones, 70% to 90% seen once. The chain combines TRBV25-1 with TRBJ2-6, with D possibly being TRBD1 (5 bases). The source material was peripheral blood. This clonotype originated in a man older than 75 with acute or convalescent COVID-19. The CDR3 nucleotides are TGTGCCAGCAGTGAATATGGACAAGTCTCTGGGGCCAACGTCCTGACTTTC. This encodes CASSEYGQVSGANVLTF.